This paragraph covers one TCR beta chain sequence. In the original analysis: Amplification of reference gene primers provided the estimated nucleated cell counts. The assay was immunoSEQ multiplex PCR, and TCRdb's table has in-frame clones only and misses some. The V and J calls and clone size were taken over from that table, and D and trimming were inferred from the DNA. The table has 70,000 to 95,000 clones, over 75% seen once. The CDR3 sequence is 15 residues long. Trimming removed 3 bases at V and 1 base at J, with 9 bases between. Germline V gives CDR1 LNHDA, CDR2 SQIVND (reference sequence). This sample was taken from a study of blood T cell repertoires in COVID-19.

The sequenced sample was peripheral blood. The rearrangement uses TRBV19 and TRBJ2-2; the D is unclear. The sequence was collected from a man aged 70-80 years with acute or convalescent COVID-19. CDR3 DNA sequence: TGTGCCAGTAGTATTGGCCAGAAGAACACCGGGGAGCTGTTTTTT. Its translation is CASSIGQKNTGELFF.